Sequencing of this T cell receptor beta chain was carried out in a study of siplizumab effects on memory and regulatory T cells. Concerning this clone itself: Its antigen remains unknown. The sample carries other DNA sequences with the same CDR3.

In germline, CDR1 is MNHEY, CDR2 SVGAGI. Trimming took 2 bases from V and 3 from J, leaving 5 bases between them. The CDR3 is 13 residues long. Assays captured 90,000 or so TCR templates per sample. The repertoire was sequenced with immunoSEQ multiplex PCR; TCRdb's copy has only in-frame clones and lacks some. The profile shows tens of thousands of clones, just over 95% of them singletons. Overall study findings and caveats: Mappable alloreactive CD4+ clones were on average around 67% Treg-derived with siplizumab, around 26% in controls. Naive versus memory phenotype went unassigned for roughly 75-96% of proliferating CD4+ or CD8+ clones.

V gene TRBV6-5 combines with J gene TRBJ1-5; D not resolved. The sequenced sample consisted of naive CD8+ T cells sorted from blood. This receptor was identified in a human donor in good health. The chain's CDR3 is CASSYGSNQPQHF. For the CDR3, the DNA is TGTGCCAGCAGTTACGGGTCCAATCAGCCCCAGCATTTT.